The 16 T cell receptor beta chains below come from one sample, sequenced in a study of response to subunit inactivated influenza vaccine. A single record per CDR3 protein comes from TCRdb applying MiXCR to the RT-PCR reads. The data hold around 850,000 distinct CDR3 sequences, with approximately 17% observed a single time. This material consisted of PBMCs from blood, taken roughly 5 days after vaccination. The receptors here all came from a man aged 50-59 years who received an inactivated influenza vaccine.

This chain connects TRBV20-1 to TRBJ2-1; 9 nucleotides match TRBD2. CDR1 is DFQATT and CDR2 is SNEGSKA in the germline V gene (reference sequence). The V gene end was trimmed by 5 bases and the J gene end by 0 bases; junction bases not matched to a gene: 11. The CDR3 covers 17 residues. As DNA, the CDR3 is TGCAGTGCTGGTTGGACTAGCGAATTTAGCTCCTACAATGAGCAGTTCTTC. It encodes CSAGWTSEFSSYNEQFF.

The chain links TRBV9 to TRBJ2-3, with D uncertain. Trimming left V 0 bases short and J 0 bases short, with 11 bases between. Germline V CDR1 and CDR2: SGDLS, YYNGEE. The CDR3 is made up of 16 amino acids. This chain's CDR3 is CASSVDSETSTDTQYF. The DNA of the CDR3 is TGTGCCAGCAGCGTAGATTCGGAGACTAGCACAGATACGCAGTATTTT. The full variable domain, with the rest looked up from reference TRBV9 and TRBJ2-3, is DSGVTQTPKHLITATGQRVTLRCSPRSGDLSVYWYQQSLDQGLQFLIQYYNGEERAKGNILERFSAQQFPDLHSELNLSSLELGDSALYFCASSVDSETSTDTQYFGPGTRLTVL.

This clonotype was found a few times. The genes are TRBV21-1 and TRBJ2-5; TRBD2 reflects the table's D call only, with no check against the DNA. TRBV21-1 is tagged as a pseudogene. CDR3 size: 18 residues. CDR3 DNA sequence: TGTGCCAGCAGCAAAGGGAGGACTACACTAGCGGGTAAAGAGACCCAGTACTTC. Amino acid sequence: CASSKGRTTLAGKETQYF.

V and J are TRBV28 and TRBJ1-3; 11 nucleotides align to TRBD1. CDR1 and CDR2 (germline): MDHEN, SYDVKM. This CDR3 region has 16 residues. J gave up 3 bases and V 6 bases, and 7 bases lay outside the gene matches. The CDR3 sequence: CASRFRDRGYGNTIYF. The CDR3 DNA reads as TGTGCCAGCAGGTTCCGGGACAGGGGGTATGGAAACACCATATATTTT.

The chain employs TRBV18 and TRBJ1-1, with D maybe TRBD1 (5 bases). V was cut by 1 base and J by 0 bases, with 12 bases left in between. The CDR3 consists of 16 residues. Germline-derived CDR1 and CDR2 are KGHSH and LQKENI. CDR3: CASSPLGARMNTEAFF. The CDR3 bases are TGTGCCAGCTCACCACTTGGGGCTAGAATGAACACTGAAGCTTTCTTT.

V usage is TRBV3-1 and J usage is TRBJ2-4, with 8 bases aligning to TRBD2. The CDR3 covers 19 residues. Germline assignment: CDR1 LGHDT and CDR2 YNNKEL (reference sequence). V shed 0 bases and J 0 bases; nucleotides not matched to a gene: 10. The CDR3 spells CASSQDRAGGGKAKNIQYF. CDR3 DNA: TGTGCCAGCAGCCAAGATAGGGCGGGGGGAGGTAAAGCCAAAAACATTCAGTACTTC.

This clonotype has more than one count but fewer than ten. This chain connects TRBV4-1 to TRBJ2-3; D is ambiguous. V was cut by 2 bases and J by 7 bases, with 19 bases left in between. The CDR3 is made up of 16 amino acids. CDR1 MGHRA and CDR2 YSYEKL come from the germline V gene. CDR3 region: CASSQFPVGRANTQYF. Written as DNA, the CDR3 is TGCGCCAGCAGCCAATTCCCGGTGGGTCGGGCAAATACGCAGTATTTT.

The genes are TRBV6-5 and TRBJ2-3; TRBD2 matches at 9 bases. The V gene end was trimmed by 2 bases and the J gene end by 2 bases; junction bases not matched to a gene: 2. The CDR3 runs 15 residues. The germline V gene has CDR1 MNHEY and CDR2 SVGAGI. This CDR3 reads CASSYERGDTDTQYF. For the CDR3, the DNA is TGTGCCAGCAGTTACGAGCGGGGGGACACAGATACGCAGTATTTT.

This clonotype was seen only a few times. This sequence joins TRBV20-1 and TRBJ1-5; the D is unclear. This CDR3 spans 15 amino acids. The germline V gene encodes CDR1 DFQATT and CDR2 SNEGSKA (reference sequence). Trimming left V 6 bases short and J 2 bases short, with 17 bases between. The CDR3 DNA is TGCAGTGCCGACCTTAGGGAAAGCGGCAATCAGCCCCAGCATTTT. It is translated as CSADLRESGNQPQHF.

There are a few counts of this clonotype. CDR3 bases: TGTGCCAGCAGTTACGGTCGGACCACCGGGGAGCTGTTTTTT. It yields the protein CASSYGRTTGELFF. The chain has TRBV6-2 or TRBV6-3 and TRBJ2-2; D is unresolved. Germline CDR1 and CDR2: MNHEY and SVGEGT. The CDR3 totals 14 residues. Trimming removed 2 bases at V and 4 bases at J, with 8 bases between.

The chain carries TRBV5-1 and TRBJ2-7; 11 bases fit TRBD2. V gave up 1 base and J gave up 4 bases; unmatched junction bases: 7. This CDR3 contains 16 residues. Looked up from germline, CDR1 is SGHRS and CDR2 is YFSETQ. The CDR3, as DNA: TGCGCCAGCAGCTTGATCCCCGGGACTAGCGGATACGAGCAGTACTTC. Encoded protein: CASSLIPGTSGYEQYF.

The chain uses TRBV15 and TRBJ2-7, with TRBD1 matching over 8 bases. This CDR3 comprises 14 residues. Germline loops: CDR1 LNHNV, CDR2 YYDKDF (reference sequence). The V and J ends lost 4 bases and 3 bases, in that order; junction bases with no gene match: 5. The CDR3 nucleotides read TGTGCCACCAGCAAAACCGGACAGGGCTACGAGCAGTACTTC. Translated: CATSKTGQGYEQYF.

This clonotype came up many times. The chain combines TRBV10-2 with TRBJ1-3; the D gene is possibly TRBD1 (6 bases). CDR1 WSHSY and CDR2 SAAADI come from the germline V gene. V was trimmed by 8 bases and J by 0 bases, leaving 14 bases between them. The CDR3 is 15 amino acids. CDR3 DNA sequence: TGCGCCAGCGGACAGAACCCTTTCTCTGGAAACACCATATATTTT. It codes for CASGQNPFSGNTIYF.

This clonotype was counted between two and nine times. J is TRBJ2-3 and V is TRBV5-1, with TRBD2 identical over 9 bases. V shed 0 bases and J 5 bases; nucleotides not matched to a gene: 10. This CDR3 has 17 amino acids. The germline V gene encodes CDR1 SGHRS and CDR2 YFSETQ. The CDR3, as DNA: TGCGCCAGCAGCTTGGCCCCGGCGGGAGGGCCTGAAGATACGCAGTATTTT. Amino acid sequence: CASSLAPAGGPEDTQYF.

The chain combines TRBV20-1 with TRBJ2-5; possible D gene TRBD1, 6 bases. The germline gives CDR1 DFQATT, CDR2 SNEGSKA (reference sequence). V lost 2 bases to trimming and J lost 1 base, with 14 bases between them. The CDR3 extends over 15 amino acids. This CDR3 is CSARTWPGVQETQYF. The DNA of the CDR3 is TGCAGTGCTAGAACCTGGCCAGGGGTCCAAGAGACCCAGTACTTC.

This clonotype was detected ten times or more. The chain couples TRBV2 to TRBJ2-7; D remains ambiguous. The V gene's germline CDR1 is SNHLY and CDR2 FYNNEI. V was cut by 4 bases and J by 6 bases, with 4 bases left in between. This CDR3 comprises 10 residues. DNA of the CDR3: TGTGCCAGCAGTGCGGGCGAGCAGTACTTC. Translated: CASSAGEQYF.